The T cell receptor (beta chain) described here comes from a study (dated by TCRdb to between 2015 and 2017). About the study as a whole: The study tested whether tumor-infiltrating Tregs in breast cancer are recruited from blood Tregs or converted in situ from other CD4+ T cell subsets. Overall study results and their limits: Rather than covering whole repertoires, validation in the larger cohort was restricted to a single TCR beta V-J rearrangement. The greatest overlap of tumor-infiltrating Treg TCR alpha and beta sequences was observed with tumor naive CD4+ T cells, followed by blood naive CD4+ T cells. Tumor memory CD4+ T cell TCR gene usage was found to cluster with blood and lymph node memory CD4+ cells and with lymph node naive CD4+ cells.

The memory CD4+ T cell population was isolated based on a CD4+CD45RO+CD25- phenotype. Tregs, naive and memory CD4+ T cells from tumor, blood and ipsilateral draining lymph nodes of about five breast cancer patients underwent full-length TCR alpha and beta sequencing. Tumor tissue and lymph nodes obtained from ipsilateral axillary dissection were perfused with PBS, minced and then digested with collagenase I and hyaluronidase. Sorted cell populations were confirmed by FACS to exceed 90% purity. The CDR3 runs 16 amino acids, cysteine and phenylalanine included. The DNA shown is the 48-base CDR3, in frame from base 1. Trimming costs V 0 bases and J 2 bases, and their ends lie 12 bases apart. According to the germline V gene, CDR1 reads LGHNA and CDR2 reads YNFKEQ. Full-length TCR variable regions were amplified by 5' RACE PCR using constant-region reverse primers, and then by semi-nested PCR using Nested Universal Primer A. The ReliaPrep RNA Cell Miniprep System was used to extract total RNA, which was then reverse transcribed into 5'RACE-ready cDNA with the SMARTer RACE 5'/3' Kit. An Illumina MiSeq was used to sequence the full-length TCR alpha and beta libraries, which had been barcoded with multiplex adaptors. For the original study's pipeline: Sequencing data were pooled across the five patients for each of nine subset-tissue groups and compared by unsupervised clustering of TCR gene usage. The Morisita-Horn index was used to calculate repertoire similarity, with shared sequences weighted by how much each contributed to each repertoire. In TCRdb, the public reads were trimmed at Q25 with fastp and aligned with MiXCR, with productive beta chains retained. Entries that share a CDR3 protein sequence are merged under the most common genes and DNA. These V and J calls are TCRdb output, not the study's own analysis. Here the sample has under 45,000 distinct CDR3 sequences; approximately 28% occur a single time. The biggest ten clones account for approximately 4.1% of the sample.

As for this clonotype: Its cognate antigen has yet to be identified. Per-base quality was not reported, and no clone a single base away is much larger than it.

The rearrangement combines TRBV4-2 with TRBJ2-3; TRBD2 is perhaps the D gene, given 7 matching bases. The specimen sequenced was tumor-infiltrating memory CD4+ T cells sorted from the breast tumor. In the paper's terms, the cell subset or site label means: memory CD4+ T cells, CD4+CD45RO+CD25-. This clonotype originated in a female donor with breast cancer. The CDR3 is CASSQDGGGNTDTQYF. The DNA sequence follows: TGTGCCAGCAGCCAAGATGGCGGGGGCAACACAGATACGCAGTATTTT.